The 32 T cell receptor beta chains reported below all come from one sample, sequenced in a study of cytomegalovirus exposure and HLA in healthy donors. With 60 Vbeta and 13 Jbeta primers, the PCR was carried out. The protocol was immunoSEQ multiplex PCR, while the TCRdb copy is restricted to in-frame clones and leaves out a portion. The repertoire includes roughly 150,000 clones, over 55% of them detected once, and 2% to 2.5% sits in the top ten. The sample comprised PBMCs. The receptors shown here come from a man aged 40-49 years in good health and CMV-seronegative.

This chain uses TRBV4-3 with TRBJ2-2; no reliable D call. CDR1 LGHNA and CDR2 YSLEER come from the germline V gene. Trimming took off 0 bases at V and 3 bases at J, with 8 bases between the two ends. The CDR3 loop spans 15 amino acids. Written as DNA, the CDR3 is TGCGCCAGCAGCCAAGATGTCAGGCACACCGGGGAGCTGTTTTTT. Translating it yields CASSQDVRHTGELFF.

CDR3 DNA: TGTGCCGCGACAGGGAGCTCCTACGAGCAGTACTTC. Translating it yields CAATGSSYEQYF. The chain couples TRBV28 to TRBJ2-7; TRBD1 matches 7 bases. The CDR3 contains 12 residues. V lost 11 bases, J lost 0 bases, and 4 bases stayed unmatched. Germline values: CDR1 MDHEN, CDR2 SYDVKM.

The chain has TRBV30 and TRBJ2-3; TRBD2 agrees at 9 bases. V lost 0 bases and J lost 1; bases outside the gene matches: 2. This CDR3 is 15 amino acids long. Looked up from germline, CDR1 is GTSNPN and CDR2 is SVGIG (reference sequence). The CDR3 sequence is CAWSVVAGGTDTQYF. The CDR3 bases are TGTGCCTGGAGTGTGGTAGCGGGAGGCACAGATACGCAGTATTTT.

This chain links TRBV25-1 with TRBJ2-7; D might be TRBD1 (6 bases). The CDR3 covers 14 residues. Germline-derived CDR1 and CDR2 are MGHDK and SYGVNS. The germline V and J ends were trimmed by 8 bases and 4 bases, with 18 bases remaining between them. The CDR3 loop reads CASLYLQGIYEQYF. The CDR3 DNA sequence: TGTGCCAGCCTTTACTTACAGGGTATTTACGAGCAGTACTTC.

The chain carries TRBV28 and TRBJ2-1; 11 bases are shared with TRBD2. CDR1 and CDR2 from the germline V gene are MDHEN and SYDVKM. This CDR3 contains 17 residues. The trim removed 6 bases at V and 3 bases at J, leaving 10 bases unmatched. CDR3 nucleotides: TGTGCCAGCAGAAATCCCCGGGGACTAGCGGACTACAATGAGCAGTTCTTC. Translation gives CASRNPRGLADYNEQFF.

This CDR3 reads CASSYRDRGYGYTF. In nucleotides, the CDR3 is TGTGCCAGCAGTTACCGTGACAGGGGATATGGCTACACCTTC. The chain uses TRBV6-5 and TRBJ1-2, with 8 nucleotides matching TRBD1. Germline V gene data show CDR1 as MNHEY and CDR2 as SVGAGI. The V segment lost 2 bases and the J segment 5 bases; nucleotides outside the gene matches: 4. There are 14 residues in the CDR3.

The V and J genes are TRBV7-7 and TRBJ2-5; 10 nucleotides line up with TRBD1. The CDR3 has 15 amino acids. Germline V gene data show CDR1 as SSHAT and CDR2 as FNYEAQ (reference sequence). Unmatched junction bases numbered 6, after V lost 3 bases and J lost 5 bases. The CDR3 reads CASSLRDRGSETQYF. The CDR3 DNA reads TGTGCCAGCAGCTTGAGGGACAGGGGAAGCGAGACCCAGTACTTC.

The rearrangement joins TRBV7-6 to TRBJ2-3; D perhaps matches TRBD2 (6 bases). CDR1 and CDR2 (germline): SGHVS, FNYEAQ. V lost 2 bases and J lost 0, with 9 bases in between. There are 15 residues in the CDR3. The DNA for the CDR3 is TGTGCCAGCAGCTTACTTGGGGGGAGCACAGATACGCAGTATTTT. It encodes CASSLLGGSTDTQYF.

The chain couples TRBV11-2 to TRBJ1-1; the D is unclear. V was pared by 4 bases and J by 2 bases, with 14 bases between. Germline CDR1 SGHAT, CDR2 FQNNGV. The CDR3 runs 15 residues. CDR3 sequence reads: CASSSRFPGNTEAFF. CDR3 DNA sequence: TGTGCCAGCAGCTCTCGCTTTCCAGGTAACACTGAAGCTTTCTTT.

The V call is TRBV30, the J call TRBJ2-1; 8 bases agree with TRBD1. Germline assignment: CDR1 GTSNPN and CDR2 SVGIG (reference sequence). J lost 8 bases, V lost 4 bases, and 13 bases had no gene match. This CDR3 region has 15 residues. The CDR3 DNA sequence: TGTGCCTGGACGAAGGGCAGGGGGCTCTCCTATGAGCAGTTCTTC. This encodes CAWTKGRGLSYEQFF.

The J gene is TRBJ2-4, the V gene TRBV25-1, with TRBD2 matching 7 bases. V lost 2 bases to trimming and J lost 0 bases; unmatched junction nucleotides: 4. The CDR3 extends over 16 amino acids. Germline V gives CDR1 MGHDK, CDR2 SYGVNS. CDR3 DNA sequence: TGTGCCAGCAGTGAAGGGACTACAGGAGCCAAAAACATTCAGTACTTC. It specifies CASSEGTTGAKNIQYF.

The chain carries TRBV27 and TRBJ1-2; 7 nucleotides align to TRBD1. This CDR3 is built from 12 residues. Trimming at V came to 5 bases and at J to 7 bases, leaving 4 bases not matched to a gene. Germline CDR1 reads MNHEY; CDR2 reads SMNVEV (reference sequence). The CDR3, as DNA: TGTGCCAGCAGTAGACAGGGAGGTGGCTACACCTTC. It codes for CASSRQGGGYTF.

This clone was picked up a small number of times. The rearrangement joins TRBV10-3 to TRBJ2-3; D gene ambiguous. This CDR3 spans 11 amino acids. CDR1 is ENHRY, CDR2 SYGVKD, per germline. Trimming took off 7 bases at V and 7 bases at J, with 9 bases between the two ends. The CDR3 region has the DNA TGTGCCATCATGACGGAGAATACGCAGTATTTT. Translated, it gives CAIMTENTQYF.

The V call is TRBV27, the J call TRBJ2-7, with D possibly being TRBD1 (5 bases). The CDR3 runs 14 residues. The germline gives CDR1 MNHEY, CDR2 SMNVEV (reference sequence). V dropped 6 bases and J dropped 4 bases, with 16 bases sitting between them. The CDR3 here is CASRLIPTVYEQYF. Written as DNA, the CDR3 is TGTGCCAGCAGACTTATCCCGACAGTTTACGAGCAGTACTTC.

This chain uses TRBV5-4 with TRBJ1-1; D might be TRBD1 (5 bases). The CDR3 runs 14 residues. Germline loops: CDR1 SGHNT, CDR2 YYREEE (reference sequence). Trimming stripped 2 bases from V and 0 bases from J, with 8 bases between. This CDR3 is CASSFPGLNTEAFF. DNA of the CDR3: TGTGCCAGCAGCTTTCCAGGGCTGAACACTGAAGCTTTCTTT.

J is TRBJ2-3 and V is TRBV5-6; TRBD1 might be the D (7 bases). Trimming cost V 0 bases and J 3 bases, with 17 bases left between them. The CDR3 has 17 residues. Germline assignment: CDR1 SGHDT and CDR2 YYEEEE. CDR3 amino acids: CASSLGTAGQKTDTQYF. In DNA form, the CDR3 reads TGTGCCAGCAGCTTGGGGACCGCGGGACAGAAGACAGATACGCAGTATTTT.

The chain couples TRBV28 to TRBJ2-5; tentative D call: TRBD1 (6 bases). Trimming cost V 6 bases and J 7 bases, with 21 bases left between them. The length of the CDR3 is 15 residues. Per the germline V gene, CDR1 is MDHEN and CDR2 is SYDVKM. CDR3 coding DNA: TGTGCCAGCAGGGTACTAGGGGGAAATCTAGGGACCCAGTACTTC. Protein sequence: CASRVLGGNLGTQYF.

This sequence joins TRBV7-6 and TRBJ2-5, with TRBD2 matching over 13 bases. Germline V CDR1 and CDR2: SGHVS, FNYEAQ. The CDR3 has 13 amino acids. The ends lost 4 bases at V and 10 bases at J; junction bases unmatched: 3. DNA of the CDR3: TGTGCCAGCAGCTCGGGACTAGCGGGGAACCAGTACTTC. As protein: CASSSGLAGNQYF.

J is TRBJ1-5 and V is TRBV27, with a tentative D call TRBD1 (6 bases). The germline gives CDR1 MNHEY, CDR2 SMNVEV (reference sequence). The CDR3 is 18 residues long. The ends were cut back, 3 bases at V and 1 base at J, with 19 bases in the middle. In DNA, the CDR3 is TGTGCCAGCAGTTTTCGTATAGGGCGGGGGGCGAGCAATCAGCCCCAGCATTTT. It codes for CASSFRIGRGASNQPQHF.

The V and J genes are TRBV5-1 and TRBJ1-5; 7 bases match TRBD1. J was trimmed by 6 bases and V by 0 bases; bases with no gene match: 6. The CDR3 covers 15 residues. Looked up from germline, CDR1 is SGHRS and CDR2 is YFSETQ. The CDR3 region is CASSLGQGEAQPQHF. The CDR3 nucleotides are TGCGCCAGCAGCTTGGGACAGGGTGAGGCTCAGCCCCAGCATTTT.

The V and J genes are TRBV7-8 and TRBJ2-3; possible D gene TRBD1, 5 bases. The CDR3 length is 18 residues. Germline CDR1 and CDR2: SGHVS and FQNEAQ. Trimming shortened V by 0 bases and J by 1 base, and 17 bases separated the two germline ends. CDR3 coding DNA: TGTGCCAGCAGCTTAGCGCAAGTCGTCAGGGTGGGCACAGATACGCAGTATTTT. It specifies CASSLAQVVRVGTDTQYF.

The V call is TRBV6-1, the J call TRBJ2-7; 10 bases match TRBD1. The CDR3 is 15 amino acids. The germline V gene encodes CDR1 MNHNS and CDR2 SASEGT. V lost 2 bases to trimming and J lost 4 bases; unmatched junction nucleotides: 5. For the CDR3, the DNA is TGTGCCAGCAGTGAACCTGGACAGGGGGGATACGAGCAGTACTTC. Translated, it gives CASSEPGQGGYEQYF.

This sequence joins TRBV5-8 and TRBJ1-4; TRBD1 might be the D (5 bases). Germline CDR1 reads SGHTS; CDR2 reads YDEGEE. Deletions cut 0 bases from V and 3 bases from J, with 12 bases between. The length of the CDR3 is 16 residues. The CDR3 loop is CASSLDQGRANEKLFF. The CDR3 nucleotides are TGTGCCAGCAGCTTGGATCAGGGTAGAGCTAATGAAAAACTGTTTTTT.

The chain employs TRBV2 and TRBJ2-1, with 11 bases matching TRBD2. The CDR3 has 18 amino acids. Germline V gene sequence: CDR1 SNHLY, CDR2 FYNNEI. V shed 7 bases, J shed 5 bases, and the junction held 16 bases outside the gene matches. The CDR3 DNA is TGTGCCAGCAATCGGGAGGTGTCGACTAGCGGGGTCCACAATGAGCAGTTCTTC. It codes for CASNREVSTSGVHNEQFF.

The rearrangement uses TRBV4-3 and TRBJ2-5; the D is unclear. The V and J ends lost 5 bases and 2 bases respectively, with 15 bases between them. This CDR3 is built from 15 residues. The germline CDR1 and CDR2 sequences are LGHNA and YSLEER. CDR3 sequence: CASSVGLHSQETQYF. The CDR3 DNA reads TGCGCCAGCAGCGTTGGGCTCCACTCTCAAGAGACCCAGTACTTC.

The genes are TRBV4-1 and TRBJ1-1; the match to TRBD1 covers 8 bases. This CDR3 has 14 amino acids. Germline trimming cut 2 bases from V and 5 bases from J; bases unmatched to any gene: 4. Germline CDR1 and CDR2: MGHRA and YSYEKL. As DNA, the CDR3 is TGCGCCAGCAGCCAAAGGACAGGGTTGACTGAAGCTTTCTTT. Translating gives CASSQRTGLTEAFF.

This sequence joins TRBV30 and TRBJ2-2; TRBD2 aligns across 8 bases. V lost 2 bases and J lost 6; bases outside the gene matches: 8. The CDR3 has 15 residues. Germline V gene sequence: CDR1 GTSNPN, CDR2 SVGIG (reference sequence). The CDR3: CAWSRGSGIAGELFF. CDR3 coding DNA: TGTGCCTGGAGTCGGGGTAGCGGGATTGCCGGGGAGCTGTTTTTT.

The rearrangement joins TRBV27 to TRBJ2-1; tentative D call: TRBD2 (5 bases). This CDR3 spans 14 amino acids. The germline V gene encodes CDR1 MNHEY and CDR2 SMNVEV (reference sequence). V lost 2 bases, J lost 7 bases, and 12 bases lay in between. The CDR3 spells CASSLLGDGNEQFF. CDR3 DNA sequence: TGTGCCAGCAGTTTACTCGGGGATGGGAATGAGCAGTTCTTC.

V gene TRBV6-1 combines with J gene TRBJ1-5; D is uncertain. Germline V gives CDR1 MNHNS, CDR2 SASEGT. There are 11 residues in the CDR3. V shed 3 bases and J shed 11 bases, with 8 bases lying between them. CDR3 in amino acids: CASSEVLAQHF. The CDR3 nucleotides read TGTGCCAGCAGTGAGGTCCTAGCCCAGCATTTT.

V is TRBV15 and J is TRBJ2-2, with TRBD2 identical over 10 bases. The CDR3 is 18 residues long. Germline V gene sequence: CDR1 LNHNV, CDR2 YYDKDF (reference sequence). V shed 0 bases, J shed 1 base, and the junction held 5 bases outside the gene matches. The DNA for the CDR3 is TGTGCCACCAGCAGAGATCAGAGACTAGCGGGGAACACCGGGGAGCTGTTTTTT. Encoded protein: CATSRDQRLAGNTGELFF. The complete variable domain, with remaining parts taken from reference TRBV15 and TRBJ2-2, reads DAMVIQNPRYQVTQFGKPVTLSCSQTLNHNVMYWYQQKSSQAPKLLFHYYDKDFNNEADTPDNFQSRRPNTSFCFLDIRSPGLGDTAMYLCATSRDQRLAGNTGELFFGEGSRLTVL.

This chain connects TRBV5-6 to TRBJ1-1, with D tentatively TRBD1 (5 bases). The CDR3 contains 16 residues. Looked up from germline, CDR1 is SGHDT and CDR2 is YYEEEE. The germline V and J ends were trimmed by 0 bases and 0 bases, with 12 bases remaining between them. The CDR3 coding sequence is TGTGCCAGCAGCTTGGACTTATCGGGGGTGAACACTGAAGCTTTCTTT. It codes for CASSLDLSGVNTEAFF.

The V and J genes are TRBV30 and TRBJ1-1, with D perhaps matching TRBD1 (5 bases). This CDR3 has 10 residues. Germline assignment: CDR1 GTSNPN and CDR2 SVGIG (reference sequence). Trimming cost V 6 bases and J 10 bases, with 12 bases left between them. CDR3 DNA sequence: TGTGCCTGTACAGGAGCGGGAGCTTTCTTT. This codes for CACTGAGAFF. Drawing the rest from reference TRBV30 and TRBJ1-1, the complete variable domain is SQTIHQWPATLVQPVGSPLSLECTVEGTSNPNLYWYRQAAGRGLQLLFYSVGIGQISSEVPQNLSASRPQDRQFILSSKKLLLSDSGFYLCACTGAGAFFGQGTRLTVV.